The TCR beta chain described here comes from a study of T cells in Graves' hyperthyroidism and ophthalmopathy. Overall study context: Prior to any treatment, at the point of initial diagnosis, peripheral blood was collected.

The length of the CDR3 is 15 residues. V dropped 3 bases and J dropped 4; count of bases not matched to a gene: 6. The germline gives CDR1 SGHNT, CDR2 YYREEE (reference sequence). TCR beta CDR3 region amplification was performed from RNA transcripts. The TCR CDR3 first-round RT-PCR relied on the HTBI primer set. TCRdb used MiXCR to reprocess the multiplex PCR reads, holding one entry per CDR3 protein. The repertoire includes hundreds of thousands of distinct CDR3 sequences, about 19% of them detected once, and roughly a sixth sits in the top ten. This clonotype was counted ten times or more. What it binds is not known. Points from the study as a whole: Through a model of 13 V-J features, ophthalmopathy was separated from stable hyperthyroidism. The model made its ophthalmopathy prediction, and onset followed a median approximately six months later. Blood also contained most expanded thyroid clonotypes above 0.001.

Sequenced: blood. The receptor's source is a woman between 50 and 59 years old with Graves' hyperthyroidism that later progressed to Graves' ophthalmopathy. The chain employs TRBV5-4 and TRBJ2-3, with TRBD2 identical over 9 bases. The CDR3 loop reads CASSSWAGGSDTQYF. CDR3 DNA sequence: TGTGCCAGCAGCTCGTGGGCGGGGGGGTCAGATACGCAGTATTTT.